This TCR beta chain stems from a study of OX40 agonist ivuxolimab in advanced cancers. CDR1 is SQVTM and CDR2 is ANQGSEA in the germline V gene. The V end lost 5 bases, the J end lost 2 bases, and 10 bases lay between the germline ends. This CDR3 is built from 12 residues. TCRdb's table, derived via immunoSEQ multiplex PCR, lists solely in-frame clones and lacks some. The sample lists around 31,000 clones; approximately 91% were seen once. V usage is TRBV29-1 and J usage is TRBJ2-7; weak D call: TRBD1 (5 bases). The sample in question was CD4+ or CD8+ T cells sorted from blood, obtained in a trial of the OX40 agonist ivuxolimab. This sequence originates from an adult with an advanced solid tumor such as melanoma, head and neck, liver or kidney cancer. The CDR3: CSVRQGTYEQYF. In nucleotides, the CDR3 is TGCAGCGTTCGGCAGGGTACCTACGAGCAGTACTTC.